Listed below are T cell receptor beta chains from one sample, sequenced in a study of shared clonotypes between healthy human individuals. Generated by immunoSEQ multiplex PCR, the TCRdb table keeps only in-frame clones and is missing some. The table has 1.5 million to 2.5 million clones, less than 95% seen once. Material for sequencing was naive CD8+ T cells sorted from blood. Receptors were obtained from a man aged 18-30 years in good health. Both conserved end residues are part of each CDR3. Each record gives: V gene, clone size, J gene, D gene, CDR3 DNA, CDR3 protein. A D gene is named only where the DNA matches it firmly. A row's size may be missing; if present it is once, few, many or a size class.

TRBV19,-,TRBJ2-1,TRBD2,TGTGCCAGCAGCCTCGGGAGCGGGGCATACAATGAGCAGTTCTTC,CASSLGSGAYNEQFF
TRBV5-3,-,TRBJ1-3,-,TGTGCCAGAAGCGGGAAAGCGGGAGGCCGCGACTCTGGAAACACCATATATTTT,CARSGKAGGRDSGNTIYF
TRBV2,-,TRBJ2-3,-,TGTGCCAGCAGTGGTGATCTGGGGGCCAGCACAGATACGCAGTATTTT,CASSGDLGASTDTQYF
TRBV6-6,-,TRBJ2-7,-,TGTGCCAGCAGTTACCCCGAGGGGCAGGGCTACGAGCAGTACTTC,CASSYPEGQGYEQYF
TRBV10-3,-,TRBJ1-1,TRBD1,TGTGCCATCAGTGAGAAACAGGGGACCGACACTGAAGCTTTCTTT,CAISEKQGTDTEAFF
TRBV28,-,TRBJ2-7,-,TGTGCCAGCAGTATGGTGCGGGACAGAGTCTACGAGCAGTACTTC,CASSMVRDRVYEQYF
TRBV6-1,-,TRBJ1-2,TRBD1,TGTGCCAGCATAGGTGCCGGGACAGGGGGCGATGGCTACACCTTC,CASIGAGTGGDGYTF
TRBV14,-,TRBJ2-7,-,TGTGCCAGCAGCCAGGCCGGTAGTAACGAGCAGTACTTC,CASSQAGSNEQYF
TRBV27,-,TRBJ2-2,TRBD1,TGTGCCAGCAGTTTTCACACAGGGGGCACCGGGGAGCTGTTTTTT,CASSFHTGGTGELFF
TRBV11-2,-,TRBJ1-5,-,TGTGCCAGCAGCTCCCTTAGTGGGTGGGCACATAGCAATCAGCCCCAGCATTTT,CASSSLSGWAHSNQPQHF
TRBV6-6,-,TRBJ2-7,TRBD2,TGTGCCAGCAAGGGACTAGCGGCACTCCTGGGGTACGAGCAGTACTTC,CASKGLAALLGYEQYF
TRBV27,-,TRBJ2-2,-,TGTGCCAGCAGTTTGGGTCAGAACACCGGGGAGCTGTTTTTT,CASSLGQNTGELFF
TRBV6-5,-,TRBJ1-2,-,TGTGCCAGCAGTTACTCCGAAGGGGCGATCTATGGCTACACCTTC,CASSYSEGAIYGYTF
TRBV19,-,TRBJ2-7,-,TGTGCCAGTAGTATCCCCGACAGTCGCGAGCAGTACTTC,CASSIPDSREQYF
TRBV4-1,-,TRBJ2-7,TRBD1,TGCGCCAGCAGCCTAAACCCGGGACAGGGTATCTACGAGCAGTACTTC,CASSLNPGQGIYEQYF
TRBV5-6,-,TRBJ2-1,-,TGTGCCAGCAGCTTAGCGGAAGAGCAGTTCTTC,CASSLAEEQFF
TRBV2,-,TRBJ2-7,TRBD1,TGTGCCAGCAGTGTCCGGGACAGGGGGACCGGCGAGCAGTACTTC,CASSVRDRGTGEQYF
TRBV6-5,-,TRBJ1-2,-,TGTGCCAGCAGTCCAGGACAGTATGGCTACACCTTC,CASSPGQYGYTF
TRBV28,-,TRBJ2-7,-,TGTGCCAGCAATCCCGCTGGGTACGAGCAGTACTTC,CASNPAGYEQYF
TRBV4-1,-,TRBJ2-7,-,TGCGCCAGCAGCGGAGGACAGTCCTACGAGCAGTACTTC,CASSGGQSYEQYF
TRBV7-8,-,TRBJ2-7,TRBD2,TGTGCCAGCAGCCTTGGACTAGCGGGGGCCGTTCACTCCTACGAGCAGTACTTC,CASSLGLAGAVHSYEQYF
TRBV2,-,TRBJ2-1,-,TGTGCCAGCACCTGGTGGGGAAGTCAGAATGAGCAGTTCTTC,CASTWWGSQNEQFF
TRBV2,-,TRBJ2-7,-,TGTGCCAGCAGTGCTAGCCAGGAGGCCTACGAGCAGTACTTC,CASSASQEAYEQYF
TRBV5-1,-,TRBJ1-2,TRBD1,TGCGCCAGCAGCTTGGGCGGGACAGACGATGGCTACACCTTC,CASSLGGTDDGYTF
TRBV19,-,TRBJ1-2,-,TGTGCCAGTAGTATCGGTATAAGGGGCAACTATGGCTACACCTTC,CASSIGIRGNYGYTF
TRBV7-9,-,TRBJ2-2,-,TGTGCCAGCAGCGGACCGGGACAGCCCCCAGCGGGCACCGGGGAGCTGTTTTTT,CASSGPGQPPAGTGELFF
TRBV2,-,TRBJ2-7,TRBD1,TGTGCCAGCTTGGACAGGGGGAATTACGAGCAGTACTTC,CASLDRGNYEQYF
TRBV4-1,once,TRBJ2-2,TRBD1,TGCGCCAGCAGCCTCAGGGGGTCCGGGGAGCTGTTTTTT,CASSLRGSGELFF
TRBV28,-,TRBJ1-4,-,TGTGCCAGCAGTTTCGGTGGCCAGGCCGATGAAAAACTGTTTTTT,CASSFGGQADEKLFF
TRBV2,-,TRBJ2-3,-,TGTGCCAGCAGCGGGGACTTGTACTATAGCACAGATACGCAGTATTTT,CASSGDLYYSTDTQYF
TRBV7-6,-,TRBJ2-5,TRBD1,TGTGCCAGCAGCTTTAATTTCCCCGGGACAGGGGGCTCGGAGACCCAGTACTTC,CASSFNFPGTGGSETQYF
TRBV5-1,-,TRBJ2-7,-,TGCGCCAGCAGCTTGGTTGGGGCCCCCTACGAGCAGTACTTC,CASSLVGAPYEQYF
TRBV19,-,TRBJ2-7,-,TGTGCCAGTAGTGTCGGGGAAGAGGGCGAGCAGTACTTC,CASSVGEEGEQYF
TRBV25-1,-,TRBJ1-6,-,TGTGCCAGCAGTGAATATATATTTGGGGGTTCACCCCTCCACTTT,CASSEYIFGGSPLHF
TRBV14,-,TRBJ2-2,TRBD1,TGTGCCAGCAGCCAAGCCCCGACAGGGTACACCGGGGAGCTGTTTTTT,CASSQAPTGYTGELFF
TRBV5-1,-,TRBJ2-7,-,TGCGCCAGCAGCTTTGGAGCGGATACCTACGAGCAGTACTTC,CASSFGADTYEQYF
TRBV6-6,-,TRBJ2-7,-,TGTGCCAGCAGTTACTTCGACAGGTTCTCCTACGAGCAGTACTTC,CASSYFDRFSYEQYF
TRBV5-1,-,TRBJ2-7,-,TGCGCCAGCAGCGAGGACAGAGACAGGTTCTACGAGCAGTACTTC,CASSEDRDRFYEQYF
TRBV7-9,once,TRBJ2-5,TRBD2,TGTGCCAGCAGCTTCAACCCTCGACTAGCGGTAGAAAACCAAGAGACCCAGTACTTC,CASSFNPRLAVENQETQYF
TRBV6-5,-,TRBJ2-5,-,TGTGCCAGCAGAACCGGGGCCGCTGTGGGAGAGACCCAGTACTTC,CASRTGAAVGETQYF
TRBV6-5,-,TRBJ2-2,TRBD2,TGTGCCAGCAGTTACGGTGGAGGGAGGGAAACCGGGGAGCTGTTTTTT,CASSYGGGRETGELFF
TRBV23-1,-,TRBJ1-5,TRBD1,TGCGCCAGCAGTCAACAGGGACAGGGCAATCAGCCCCAGCATTTT,CASSQQGQGNQPQHF
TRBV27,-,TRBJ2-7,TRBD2,TGTGCCAGCAGTTTGTGGGAGGGAGGCTACGAGCAGTACTTC,CASSLWEGGYEQYF
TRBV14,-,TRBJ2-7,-,TGTGCCAGCAGCCAATATACAGGATACTACGAGCAGTACTTC,CASSQYTGYYEQYF
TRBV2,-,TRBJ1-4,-,TGTGCCAGCAGACCGGGCCCAGTTGCAACTAATGAAAAACTGTTTTTT,CASRPGPVATNEKLFF
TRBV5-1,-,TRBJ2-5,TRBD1,TGCGCCAGCAGCTGGACAGGGGACCAAGAGACCCAGTACTTC,CASSWTGDQETQYF
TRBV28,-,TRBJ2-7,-,TGTGCCAGCAGTTTACAGGGCGGTATATACGAGCAGTACTTC,CASSLQGGIYEQYF
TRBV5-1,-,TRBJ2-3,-,TGCGCCAGCAGCTTGAGGTGGGACACAGATACGCAGTATTTT,CASSLRWDTDTQYF
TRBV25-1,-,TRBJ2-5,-,TGTGCCAGCAGTGATATGGGGGGCCAAGAGACCCAGTACTTC,CASSDMGGQETQYF
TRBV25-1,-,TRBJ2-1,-,TGTGGGGCAGGTGACAATGAGCAGTTCTTC,CGAGDNEQFF
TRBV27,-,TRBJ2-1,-,TGTGCCAGCAGTCTAACAGAGGATGAGCAGTTCTTC,CASSLTEDEQFF
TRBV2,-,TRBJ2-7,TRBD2,TGTGCCAGCAGGGAATATCCGGGAGGGCAGTACTTC,CASREYPGGQYF